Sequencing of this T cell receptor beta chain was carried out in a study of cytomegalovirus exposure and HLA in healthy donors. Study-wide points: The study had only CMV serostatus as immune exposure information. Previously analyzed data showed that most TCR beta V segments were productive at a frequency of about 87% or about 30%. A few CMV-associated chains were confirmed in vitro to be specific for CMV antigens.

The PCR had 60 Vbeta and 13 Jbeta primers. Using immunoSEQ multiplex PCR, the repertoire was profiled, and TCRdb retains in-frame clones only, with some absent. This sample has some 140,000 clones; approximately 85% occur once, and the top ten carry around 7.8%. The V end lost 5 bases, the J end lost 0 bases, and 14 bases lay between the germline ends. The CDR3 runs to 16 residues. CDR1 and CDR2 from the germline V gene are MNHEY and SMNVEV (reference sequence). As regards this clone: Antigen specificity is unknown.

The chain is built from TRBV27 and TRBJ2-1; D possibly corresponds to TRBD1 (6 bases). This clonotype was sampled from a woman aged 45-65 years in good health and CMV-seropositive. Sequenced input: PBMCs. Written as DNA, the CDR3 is TGTGCCAGCAGTCTACTGACAGGCTTCTCCTACAATGAGCAGTTCTTC. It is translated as CASSLLTGFSYNEQFF.